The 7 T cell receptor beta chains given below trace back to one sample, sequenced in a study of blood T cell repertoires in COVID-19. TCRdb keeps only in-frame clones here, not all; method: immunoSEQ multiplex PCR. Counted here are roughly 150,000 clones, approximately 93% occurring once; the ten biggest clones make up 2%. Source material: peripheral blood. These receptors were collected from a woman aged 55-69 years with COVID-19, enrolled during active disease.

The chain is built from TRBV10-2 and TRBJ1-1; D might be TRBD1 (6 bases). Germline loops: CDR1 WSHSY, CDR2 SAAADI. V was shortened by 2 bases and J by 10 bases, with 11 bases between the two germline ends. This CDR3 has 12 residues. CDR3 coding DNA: TGCGCCAGCAGTGAGGTTCAGGGGACAGCTTTCTTT. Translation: CASSEVQGTAFF.

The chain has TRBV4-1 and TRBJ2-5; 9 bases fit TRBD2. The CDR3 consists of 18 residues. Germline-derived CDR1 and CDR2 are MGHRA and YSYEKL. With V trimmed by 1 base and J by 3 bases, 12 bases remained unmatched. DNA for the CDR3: TGCGCCAGCAGCCAAGGGAGGTTGACTAGCGGCTTAAAAGAGACCCAGTACTTC. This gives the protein CASSQGRLTSGLKETQYF.

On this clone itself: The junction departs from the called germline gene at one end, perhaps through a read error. This chain's CDR3 is CASSLGQGTYEQYF. CDR3 nucleotides: TGTGCCAGCAGTTTAGGACAGGGAACCTACGAGCAGTACTTC. The rearrangement joins TRBV7-2 to TRBJ2-7, with TRBD1 matching over 8 bases. The germline V gene encodes CDR1 SGHTA and CDR2 FQGNSA. CDR3 size: 14 residues.

This CDR3 reads CASMEGTGHNQPQHF. Written as DNA, the CDR3 is TGTGCCAGCATGGAGGGTACGGGGCATAATCAGCCCCAGCATTTT. J is TRBJ1-5 and V is TRBV6-5, with a tentative D call TRBD1 (5 bases). Germline V gene data show CDR1 as MNHEY and CDR2 as SVGAGI. This CDR3 comprises 15 residues. Deletions cut 7 bases from V and 4 bases from J, with 17 bases between.

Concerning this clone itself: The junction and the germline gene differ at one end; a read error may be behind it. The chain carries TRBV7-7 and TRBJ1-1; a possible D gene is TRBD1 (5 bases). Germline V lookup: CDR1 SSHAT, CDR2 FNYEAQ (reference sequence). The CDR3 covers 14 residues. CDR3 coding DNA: TGTGCTAGCAGCTTAGGGCTGGGGGAGGGAGCAGCTTTCTTT. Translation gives CASSLGLGEGAAFF. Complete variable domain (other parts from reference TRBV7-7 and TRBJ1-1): GAGVSQSPRYKVTKRGQDVTLRCDPISSHATLYWYQQALGQGPEFLTYFNYEAQPDKSGLPSDRFSAERPEGSISTLTIQRTEQRDSAMYRCASSLGLGEGAAFFGQGTRLTVV.

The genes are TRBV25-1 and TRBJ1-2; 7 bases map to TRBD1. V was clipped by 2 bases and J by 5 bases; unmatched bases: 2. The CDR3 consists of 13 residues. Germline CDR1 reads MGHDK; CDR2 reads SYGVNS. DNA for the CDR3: TGTGCCAGCAGTGAAGGACAGGCATATGGCTACACCTTC. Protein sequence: CASSEGQAYGYTF.

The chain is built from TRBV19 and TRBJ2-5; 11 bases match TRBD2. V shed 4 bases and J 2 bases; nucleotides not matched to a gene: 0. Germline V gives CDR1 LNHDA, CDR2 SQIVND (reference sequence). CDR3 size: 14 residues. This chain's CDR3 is CASSTSGGQETQYF. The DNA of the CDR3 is TGTGCCAGTAGTACTAGCGGGGGGCAAGAGACCCAGTACTTC.